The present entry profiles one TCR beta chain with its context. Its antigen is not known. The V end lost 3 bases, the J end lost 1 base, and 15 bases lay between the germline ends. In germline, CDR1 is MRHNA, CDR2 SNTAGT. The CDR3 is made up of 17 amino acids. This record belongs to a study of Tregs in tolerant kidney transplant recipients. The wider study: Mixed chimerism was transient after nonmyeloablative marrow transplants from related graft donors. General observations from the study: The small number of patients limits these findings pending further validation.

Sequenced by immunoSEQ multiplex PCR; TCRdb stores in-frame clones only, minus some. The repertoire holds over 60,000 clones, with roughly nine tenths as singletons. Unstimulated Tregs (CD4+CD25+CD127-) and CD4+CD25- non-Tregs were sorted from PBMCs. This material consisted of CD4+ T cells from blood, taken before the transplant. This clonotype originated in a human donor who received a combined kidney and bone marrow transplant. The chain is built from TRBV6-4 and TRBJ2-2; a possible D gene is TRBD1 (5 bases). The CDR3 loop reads CASSDIKGSENTGELFF. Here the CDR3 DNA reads TGTGCCAGCAGTGATATCAAGGGGTCAGAGAACACCGGGGAGCTGTTTTTT.